Below are 23 T cell receptor beta chains sequenced from a single sample in a study of Ad26.COV2.S vaccination and SARS-CoV-2 variants. Indicated treatment: about 20 received Ad26.COV2.S at low or high dose, single or two shots; about 5 received placebo; per-sample allocation not given. Each sample was drawn 63 days after the first injection (of vaccine or placebo). The data were produced by immunoSEQ multiplex PCR, yet TCRdb's version contains in-frame clones alone and is incomplete. The sample holds some 370,000 clones; roughly 85% are singletons and the top ten take about 7.4%. The sequenced sample was peripheral blood, obtained in a trial of Ad26.COV2.S vaccine versus placebo. The origin of the receptors is a person between 18 and 65 years old who received the Ad26.COV2.S COVID-19 vaccine or a placebo.

This rearrangement joins TRBV7-3 to TRBJ1-1, with D unclear. Germline CDR1 and CDR2: SGHTA and FQGTGA. This CDR3 region has 15 residues. V dropped 2 bases and J dropped 1 base, with 11 bases sitting between them. The CDR3 DNA reads TGTGCCAGCAGCTTACAGATAGGGCCGAACACTGAAGCTTTCTTT. This sequence encodes CASSLQIGPNTEAFF. Looking up the rest from reference TRBV7-3 and TRBJ1-1 gives the full variable domain: GAGVSQTPSNKVTEKGKYVELRCDPISGHTALYWYRQSLGQGPEFLIYFQGTGAADDSGLPNDRFFAVRPEGSVSTLKIQRTERGDSAVYLCASSLQIGPNTEAFFGQGTRLTVV.

The J gene is TRBJ2-7, the V gene TRBV7-2; 7 bases are a match to TRBD1. The CDR3 contains 13 residues. From germline, CDR1 is SGHTA and CDR2 FQGNSA. The J segment lost 3 bases and the V segment lost 5 bases, leaving 4 bases of the junction unmatched. CDR3 sequence (DNA): TGTGCCAGCAGCCTAACAGGGGTCTACGAGCAGTACTTC. Protein product: CASSLTGVYEQYF.

V and J are TRBV3-1 (or the pseudogene TRBV3-2) and TRBJ1-2, with unresolved D. The ends were cut back, 7 bases at V and 8 bases at J, with 11 bases in the middle. Germline assignment: CDR1 LGHDT and CDR2 YNNKEL (reference sequence). The CDR3 consists of 11 residues. The CDR3 region is CASTGRGGYTF. The CDR3 nucleotides are TGTGCCAGCACGGGCCGAGGGGGCTACACCTTC.

Of note for this clone: Other nucleotide sequences from this sample produce the same CDR3. This chain joins TRBV7-9 and TRBJ1-1; D is unclear. The CDR3 is 11 residues long. Germline assignment: CDR1 SEHNR and CDR2 FQNEAQ (reference sequence). Trimming took off 4 bases at V and 5 bases at J, with 5 bases between the two ends. CDR3 region: CASSYGTEAFF. The CDR3 nucleotides are TGTGCCAGCAGCTACGGAACTGAAGCTTTCTTT.

The V gene is TRBV7-2, the J gene TRBJ2-2; possible D gene TRBD1, 6 bases. Trimming cost V 1 base and J 4 bases, with 10 bases left between them. Per the germline V gene, CDR1 is SGHTA and CDR2 is FQGNSA. The CDR3 extends over 15 amino acids. The CDR3 coding sequence is TGTGCCAGCAGCTTAGGTGGGACACCCACCGGGGAGCTGTTTTTT. It codes for CASSLGGTPTGELFF. The whole variable domain, filled in from reference TRBV7-2 and TRBJ2-2, reads GAGVSQSPSNKVTEKGKDVELRCDPISGHTALYWYRQSLGQGLEFLIYFQGNSAPDKSGLPSDRFSAERTGGSVSTLTIQRTQQEDSAVYLCASSLGGTPTGELFFGEGSRLTVL.

A word on this clone: Other DNA sequences in the same sample also yield this CDR3. This chain joins TRBV18 and TRBJ2-7, with 8 bases aligning to TRBD2. This CDR3 has 13 residues. CDR1 is KGHSH and CDR2 is LQKENI in the germline V gene. Losses at the gene ends were 2 bases for V and 4 bases for J; bases not matched to a gene: 1. The chain's CDR3 is CASSPAGGYEQYF. CDR3 coding DNA: TGTGCCAGCTCACCAGCGGGAGGTTACGAGCAGTACTTC.

Remarks on this clone: The sample holds other DNA sequences that translate to the same CDR3. The V call is TRBV19, the J call TRBJ2-7; the D gene is possibly TRBD1 (6 bases). The CDR3 totals 13 residues. Germline V gene lookup returns CDR1 LNHDA and CDR2 SQIVND (reference sequence). Trimming removed 3 bases from V and 5 bases from J, with 11 bases in between. CDR3 region: CASSIGRGDEQYF. The CDR3 bases are TGTGCCAGTAGTATTGGCAGGGGCGACGAGCAGTACTTC.

The rearrangement joins TRBV5-4 to TRBJ2-7; 10 bases agree with TRBD2. Per the germline V gene, CDR1 is SGHNT and CDR2 is YYREEE (reference sequence). The junction had 0 bases not matched to a gene; V was cut back by 0 bases and J by 3 bases. This CDR3 has 14 amino acids. CDR3 sequence reads: CASSLGTSGYEQYF. In DNA form, the CDR3 reads TGTGCCAGCAGCTTGGGGACTAGCGGCTACGAGCAGTACTTC.

V usage is TRBV4-1 and J usage is TRBJ2-7, with TRBD2 matching over 12 bases. Unmatched junction bases numbered 4, after V lost 4 bases and J lost 3 bases. Germline V lookup: CDR1 MGHRA, CDR2 YSYEKL. This CDR3 contains 15 residues. In DNA form, the CDR3 reads TGCGCCAGCAGCCGGACTAGCGGGGAGTTCTACGAGCAGTACTTC. This sequence encodes CASSRTSGEFYEQYF.

This chain connects TRBV6-4 to TRBJ2-1, with 8 bases matching TRBD1. The CDR3 contains 14 residues. The junction had 5 bases not matched to a gene; V was cut back by 3 bases and J by 7 bases. Looked up from germline, CDR1 is MRHNA and CDR2 is SNTAGT. The CDR3 bases are TGTGCCAGCAGTGAATATGACAGGGGAAATGAGCAGTTCTTC. Translated: CASSEYDRGNEQFF.

CDR3 protein: CASRTGGTYEQYF. The CDR3 DNA is TGTGCCAGCAGAACCGGGGGCACCTACGAGCAGTACTTC. This chain uses TRBV6-5 with TRBJ2-7; D could derive from TRBD1 or TRBD2 (6 bases each). Trimming pared 6 bases from V and 2 bases from J, leaving 11 bases between. Germline CDR1 reads MNHEY; CDR2 reads SVGAGI. This CDR3 spans 13 amino acids.

The CDR3 reads CASSPSNTGELFF. The DNA for the CDR3 is TGTGCCAGCAGCCCGAGTAACACCGGGGAGCTGTTTTTT. The chain employs TRBV12-3 or TRBV12-4 and TRBJ2-2; D gene ambiguous. V was trimmed by 6 bases and J by 2 bases, leaving 7 bases between them. This CDR3 has 13 residues.

This chain links TRBV7-2 with TRBJ2-5; no clear D. Germline V CDR1 and CDR2: SGHTA, FQGNSA. The CDR3 extends over 14 amino acids. V was trimmed by 5 bases and J by 4 bases, leaving 14 bases between them. The CDR3 reads CASSPVPWGETQYF. The CDR3 region has the DNA TGTGCCAGCAGCCCAGTACCCTGGGGAGAGACCCAGTACTTC.

The genes are TRBV4-3 and TRBJ1-2; D is uncertain. The V gene's germline CDR1 is LGHNA and CDR2 YSLEER. CDR3 length: 18 residues. Deletions cut 0 bases from V and 1 base from J, with 18 bases between. CDR3 residues: CASSQDKRVGRFNYGYTF. CDR3 nucleotides: TGCGCCAGCAGCCAAGATAAGCGGGTCGGGCGGTTTAACTATGGCTACACCTTC.

J is TRBJ2-7 and V is TRBV2, with 9 bases fitting TRBD2. Germline CDR1 is SNHLY and CDR2 is FYNNEI. V lost 2 bases to trimming and J lost 6 bases; unmatched junction nucleotides: 8. This CDR3 spans 15 amino acids. CDR3 sequence: CASSERTSVSSEQYF. Written as DNA, the CDR3 is TGTGCCAGCAGTGAAAGGACTAGCGTGTCGAGCGAGCAGTACTTC. Full variable domain (missing parts from reference TRBV2 and TRBJ2-7): EPEVTQTPSHQVTQMGQEVILRCVPISNHLYFYWYRQILGQKVEFLVSFYNNEISEKSEIFDDQFSVERPDGSNFTLKIRSTKLEDSAMYFCASSERTSVSSEQYFGPGTRLTVT.

About this clone itself: Other nucleotide sequences in the sample specify the same CDR3. This rearrangement joins TRBV7-9 to TRBJ2-3; 7 nucleotides agree with TRBD2. The ends lost 5 bases at V and 3 bases at J; junction bases unmatched: 2. The germline V gene encodes CDR1 SEHNR and CDR2 FQNEAQ (reference sequence). The CDR3 has 13 amino acids. This CDR3 is CASSRGGTDTQYF. The CDR3 DNA follows: TGTGCCAGCAGCCGCGGGGGTACAGATACGCAGTATTTT.

The count of this clone is one. The chain has TRBV7-3 and TRBJ2-7; D is possibly TRBD1 or TRBD2 (7 bases each). Germline V lookup: CDR1 SGHTA, CDR2 FQGTGA. The CDR3 loop spans 14 amino acids. Trimming pared 5 bases from V and 5 bases from J, leaving 16 bases between. The DNA of the CDR3 is TGTGCCAGCAGCATCCAGGGGGGGCGGGACGAGCAGTACTTC. It specifies CASSIQGGRDEQYF.

The chain is built from TRBV3-1 (or the pseudogene TRBV3-2) and TRBJ1-6, with D unresolved. Between the trimmed V and J ends, which lost 1 base and 0 bases, there was a span of 7 bases. This CDR3 spans 16 amino acids. The V gene's germline CDR1 is LGHDT and CDR2 YNNKEL (reference sequence). The CDR3 sequence is CASSQAVSSYNSPLHF. Here the CDR3 DNA reads TGTGCCAGCAGCCAAGCGGTGAGCTCCTATAATTCACCCCTCCACTTT.

Only one count was recorded for this clone. The chain links TRBV5-5 to TRBJ1-6, with 8 bases aligning to TRBD1. This CDR3 contains 15 residues. Germline values: CDR1 SGHKS, CDR2 YYEKEE (reference sequence). The trim removed 5 bases at V and 6 bases at J, leaving 7 bases unmatched. The CDR3 nucleotides are TGTGCCAGCAGGGTTCAGGGGGCGGGTAATTCACCCCTCCACTTT. Translating gives CASRVQGAGNSPLHF. The entire variable domain, with the rest obtained from reference TRBV5-5 and TRBJ1-6, is as follows: DAGVTQSPTHLIKTRGQQVTLRCSPISGHKSVSWYQQVLGQGPQFIFQYYEKEERGRGNFPDRFSARQFPNYSSELNVNALLLGDSALYLCASRVQGAGNSPLHFGNGTRLTVT.

The chain links TRBV5-4 to TRBJ2-3; TRBD1 or TRBD2 may be the D gene (5 bases each). The CDR3 runs to 19 residues. With 3 bases removed from V and 0 bases from J, the gap between germline ends came to 23 bases. The V gene's germline CDR1 is SGHNT and CDR2 YYREEE (reference sequence). The DNA for the CDR3 is TGTGCCAGCAGCTCCGGGACGGCCTTCATTACTCCTAGCACAGATACGCAGTATTTT. Its protein is CASSSGTAFITPSTDTQYF.

This clone occurred once. V is TRBV5-4 and J is TRBJ1-1, with D possibly matching TRBD1 (6 bases). The CDR3 extends over 13 amino acids. Trimming removed 4 bases from V and 8 bases from J, with 15 bases in between. The germline CDR1 and CDR2 sequences are SGHNT and YYREEE (reference sequence). The CDR3 coding sequence is TGTGCCAGCAGCCCACCCGGACAGTTAGAAGCTTTCTTT. This codes for CASSPPGQLEAFF.

The rearrangement links TRBV14 to TRBJ2-7, with a tentative D call TRBD1 (6 bases). Germline CDR1 reads SGHDN; CDR2 reads FVKESK. CDR3 length: 15 residues. V was clipped by 4 bases and J by 6 bases, with 19 bases between them. CDR3 protein: CASSRDPGERGEQYF. CDR3 nucleotides: TGTGCCAGCAGCCGCGACCCAGGGGAGCGCGGCGAGCAGTACTTC.

The chain links TRBV4-1 to TRBJ2-4; D possibly matches TRBD1 or TRBD2 (6 bases each). CDR1 is MGHRA and CDR2 is YSYEKL in the germline V gene. Trimming pared 5 bases from V and 3 bases from J, leaving 20 bases between. The CDR3 is made up of 17 amino acids. The CDR3 coding sequence is TGCGCCAGCAGCAGTCAAGGAGGGGGGTTTGGCAAAAACATTCAGTACTTC. Its protein product is CASSSQGGGFGKNIQYF.